These T cell receptor beta chains were read from a single sample in a study of technical replicates of blood from a handful of donors. Some clones are missing from TCRdb's copy, which holds only in-frame ones; the method was immunoSEQ multiplex PCR. The sample yields over 25,000 clones, about 92% seen once. What was sequenced was PBMCs. The receptors come from a human donor in good health. Some clones in this sample may be carry-over from other donors' samples. The CDR3 runs from the conserved cysteine through the conserved F or W. The D gene is left open where the match is weak. Not every row has a clone size; where given, it reads once, few, many or a size class.

>-|TRBV6-1|TRBJ1-2|once
TGTGCCAGCAGTGGGGGGGACGCAAGTGACGGCTACACCTTC
CASSGGDASDGYTF
>TRBD1|TRBV29-1|TRBJ2-3|-
TGCAGCGGGGTGAGGACAGGGGTCACAGATACGCAGTATTTT
CSGVRTGVTDTQYF
>TRBD1|TRBV6-5|TRBJ1-1|-
TGTGCCAGCAGTTACCGAGGGGGCTCGGCTTTCTTT
CASSYRGGSAFF
>-|TRBV12-5|TRBJ1-3|-
TGTGCTAGTGGTTTGGCTGGGGGCCTCTCTGGAAACACCATATATTTT
CASGLAGGLSGNTIYF
>TRBD2|TRBV7-8|TRBJ2-1|-
TGTGCCAGCAGCGGCCCCGGGACTAGTAATGAGCAGTTCTTC
CASSGPGTSNEQFF
>TRBD2|TRBV5-1|TRBJ2-2|-
TGCGCCAGCAGCTTGTTAAGCGGGGGGGCCGGCACCGGGGAGCTGTTTTTT
CASSLLSGGAGTGELFF
>-|TRBV4-3|TRBJ2-3|-
TGCGCCAGCAGCCAGGTAGCGTTGAGCACAGATACGCAGTATTTT
CASSQVALSTDTQYF
>-|TRBV7-8|TRBJ1-4|-
TGTGCCAGCAGCTTAGATGATTACAGGCAAGAAAAACTGTTTTTT
CASSLDDYRQEKLFF
>-|TRBV30|TRBJ2-3|few
TGTGCCTGGAGTGTACCAGGTTCAGGTACGCAGTATTTT
CAWSVPGSGTQYF
>-|TRBV5-1|TRBJ2-1|-
TGCGCCAGCAGCTTGAGTTCGGTAGCTGAGCAGTTCTTC
CASSLSSVAEQFF
>TRBD1|TRBV7-3|TRBJ2-7|-
TGTGCCAGCAGCTTAAGTCTGGCTCGGGTTGCAGGGGGCTCCTACGAGCAGTACTTC
CASSLSLARVAGGSYEQYF
>-|TRBV6-5|TRBJ2-7|-
TGTGCCAGCAGTACCTACCGTCGATCCTACGAGCAGTACTTC
CASSTYRRSYEQYF
>TRBD1|TRBV6-6|TRBJ2-5|-
TGTGCCAGCAGAACCGGGACAGGCCAAGAGACCCAGTACTTC
CASRTGTGQETQYF
>TRBD2|TRBV4-2|TRBJ2-1|-
TGTGCCAGCAGCCAAGAAGCTAGCGGGAGCTACAATGAGCAGTTCTTC
CASSQEASGSYNEQFF
>-|TRBV7-2|TRBJ1-1|-
TGTGCCAGCAGCTTAGACAGAAACACTGAAGCTTTCTTT
CASSLDRNTEAFF
>TRBD2|TRBV5-4|TRBJ2-1|-
TGTGCCACGCGGGAGGATTGGAATGAGCAGTTCTTC
CATREDWNEQFF
>-|TRBV7-9|TRBJ2-7|-
TGTGCCAGCAGCCCTAAACGCGGGGCAAGGGACGAGCAGTACTTC
CASSPKRGARDEQYF
>TRBD2|TRBV4-3|TRBJ2-5|few
TGCGCCAGCAGCCAGGGGGTAGCGGGAGGGCCGGAGACCCAGTACTTC
CASSQGVAGGPETQYF
>TRBD2|TRBV19|TRBJ2-3|-
TGTGCCAGTAGACGGACTAGCGGGGGTTCCGGAGATACGCAGTATTTT
CASRRTSGGSGDTQYF
>-|TRBV5-4|TRBJ2-5|-
TGTGCCAGCAGCTTTCGGGTCCCAAACCAAGAGACCCAGTACTTC
CASSFRVPNQETQYF
>TRBD1|TRBV5-1|TRBJ1-6|-
TGCGCCAGCAGCTCACCAACGACAGGGGGTGGTAATTCACCCCTCCACTTT
CASSSPTTGGGNSPLHF
>-|TRBV9|TRBJ2-2|-
TGTGCCAGCAGCGCGACCCCGGGGGGGGAGCTGTTTTTT
CASSATPGGELFF
>-|TRBV30|TRBJ1-1|-
TGTGCCTGGGGACTTTTGGGCACTGAAGCTTTCTTT
CAWGLLGTEAFF
>TRBD2|TRBV2|TRBJ2-5|-
TGTGCCAGCATTGCTAGCGGTACCGGGACCCAGTACTTC
CASIASGTGTQYF
>TRBD2|TRBV27|TRBJ2-7|once
TGTGCCACCGGACTAGGCTCCTACGAGCAGTACTTC
CATGLGSYEQYF
>TRBD2|TRBV5-4|TRBJ2-1|-
TGTGCCAGCAGCGGACGGGGGACTAGCGGGAGTTCCTACAATGAGCAGTTCTTC
CASSGRGTSGSSYNEQFF
>TRBD2|TRBV18|TRBJ2-7|-
TGTGCCAGCTCACCACTTAGCGGGAGAATCGACGAGCAGTACTTC
CASSPLSGRIDEQYF
>TRBD2|TRBV30|TRBJ2-1|once
TGTGCCTGGACCCCTCCCGGGACTAGCGGGAGGGCCTACAATGAGCAGTTCTTC
CAWTPPGTSGRAYNEQFF
>-|TRBV6-5|TRBJ2-1|-
TGTGCCAGCAGTTACGGAGGGGGGGACTACAATGAGCAGTTCTTC
CASSYGGGDYNEQFF
>-|TRBV7-9|TRBJ2-5|-
TGTGCCAGCAGGTCGGGCAGGGCAGAGACCCAGTACTTC
CASRSGRAETQYF
>TRBD1|TRBV7-6|TRBJ2-7|-
TGTGCCAGCAGCTTTGGCTCGGGGACAGGGAACTACGAGCAGTACTTC
CASSFGSGTGNYEQYF
>TRBD2|TRBV7-2|TRBJ2-7|once
TGTGCCAGCATCGGGACTAGCGGGAGAACCTACGAGCAGTACTTC
CASIGTSGRTYEQYF
>-|TRBV7-8|TRBJ2-7|-
TGTGCCAGCAGCCCCGGAGGGGGCGGTAGCTCCTACGAGCAGTACTTC
CASSPGGGGSSYEQYF
>TRBD1|TRBV19|TRBJ1-5|-
TGTGCCAGTAGTCCTCGGACAGGGGGCAGCAATCAGCCCCAGCATTTT
CASSPRTGGSNQPQHF
>TRBD1|TRBV9|TRBJ2-7|-
TGTGCCAGCAGCGTAGGAGGGGGCCGATCCTACGAGCAGTACTTC
CASSVGGGRSYEQYF
>-|TRBV5-6|TRBJ1-1|-
TGTGCCAGCAGTACACAGGGATTGAACACTGAAGCTTTCTTT
CASSTQGLNTEAFF
>-|TRBV6-5|TRBJ2-2|-
TGTGCCAGCAGACCGGAGGGGAACACCGGGGAGCTGTTTTTT
CASRPEGNTGELFF
>TRBD1|TRBV2|TRBJ2-7|-
TGTGCCAGCAGTGAAGCGCTGACAGGGGGGCCCTACGAGCAGTACTTC
CASSEALTGGPYEQYF